These T cell receptor beta chains were read from a single sample in a study of T cell responses to AZD1222 COVID-19 vaccine. The protocol was immunoSEQ multiplex PCR, while the TCRdb copy is restricted to in-frame clones and leaves out a portion. Among 65,000 to 100,000 clones, over 75% were seen once, and the ten largest hold 20% to 25%. The sample here was peripheral blood, taken on day 0 of AZD1222 vaccination. These receptors originate from an adult in good health. CDR3s include the opening cysteine and the closing phenylalanine or tryptophan. The D gene is left open where the match is weak. Clone size is shown for a subset of rows, as once, few, many or a class of expanded clone.

j_call cdr3_length d_call v_call clone_size cdr3_aa cdr3_nt
TRBJ1-1 12 . TRBV6-5 . CATGTWNTEAFF TGTGCCACTGGGACATGGAACACTGAAGCTTTCTTT
TRBJ2-1 15 . TRBV5-4 . CASSLRGWVTNEQFF TGTGCCAGCAGCTTACGCGGGTGGGTGACTAATGAGCAGTTCTTC
TRBJ1-5 14 TRBD1 TRBV5-6 . CASSYGTARGPQHF TGTGCCAGCAGCTATGGGACAGCCCGTGGCCCCCAGCATTTT
TRBJ1-1 14 . TRBV18 . CASSPPSGQHEAFF TGTGCCAGCTCACCACCGAGCGGACAGCATGAAGCTTTCTTT
TRBJ2-3 13 . TRBV6-6 . CASRTGGGDTQYF TGTGCCAGCAGGACCGGAGGTGGGGATACGCAGTATTTT
TRBJ2-3 14 TRBD1 TRBV7-9 . CASSLTGAADTQYF TGTGCCAGCAGCTTGACAGGGGCTGCAGATACGCAGTATTTT
TRBJ1-6 17 . TRBV30 . CAWHPPVPLSYNSPLHF TGTGCCTGGCACCCGCCAGTCCCCCTCTCCTATAATTCACCCCTCCACTTT
TRBJ1-5 14 TRBD1 TRBV5-1 . CASSHGQGTQPQHF TGCGCCAGCAGCCACGGACAGGGAACACAGCCCCAGCATTTT
TRBJ1-5 15 . TRBV11-2 . CASSLDTHSNQPQHF TGTGCCAGCAGCTTAGACACACATAGCAATCAGCCCCAGCATTTT
TRBJ1-6 14 . TRBV27 . CASSLSGYNSPLHF TGTGCCAGCAGTTTAAGCGGGTATAATTCACCCCTCCACTTT
TRBJ1-3 13 . TRBV29-1 . CSARQSSGNTIYF TGCAGCGCTCGACAGAGCTCTGGAAACACCATATATTTT
TRBJ2-1 13 . TRBV18 few CASSSGPANEQFF TGTGCCAGCTCATCCGGCCCCGCGAATGAGCAGTTCTTC
TRBJ2-3 15 . TRBV5-6 . CASSLVVGSTDTQYF TGTGCCAGCAGCTTGGTAGTTGGTTCAACAGATACGCAGTATTTT
TRBJ1-2 14 . TRBV7-9 . CASSRLGQNYGYTF TGTGCCAGCAGCCGCTTGGGGCAGAACTATGGCTACACCTTC
TRBJ2-5 13 TRBD2 TRBV28 . CAAGRGDGETQYF TGTGCCGCCGGGAGGGGGGACGGAGAGACCCAGTACTTC
TRBJ1-6 15 . TRBV5-1 . CASSLDSVGNSPLHF TGCGCCAGCAGCTTGGACAGCGTGGGTAATTCACCCCTCCACTTT
TRBJ1-1 13 . TRBV2 few CATGRGLNTEAFF TGTGCCACCGGTCGGGGGCTGAACACTGAAGCTTTCTTT
TRBJ2-5 11 . TRBV20-1 . CSAELEETQYF TGCAGTGCGGAACTAGAAGAGACCCAGTACTTC
TRBJ1-2 13 . TRBV7-2 few CASSFDGVYGYTF TGTGCCAGCAGCTTTGACGGGGTGTATGGCTACACCTTC
TRBJ2-2 14 TRBD2 TRBV5-6 . CASIGGGNTGELFF TGTGCCAGCATCGGCGGGGGGAACACCGGGGAGCTGTTTTTT
TRBJ1-2 14 TRBD1 TRBV3-1/TRBV3-2 . CASSQKGTVGGYTF TGTGCCAGCAGCCAAAAGGGGACAGTGGGGGGCTACACCTTC
TRBJ2-1 16 . TRBV4-1 . CASSSPRSPSENEQFF TGCGCCAGCAGCTCCCCGCGGAGCCCCTCGGAAAATGAGCAGTTCTTC
TRBJ2-7 13 TRBD2 TRBV2 . CASQRGGDYEQYF TGTGCCAGCCAGCGGGGTGGGGACTACGAGCAGTACTTC